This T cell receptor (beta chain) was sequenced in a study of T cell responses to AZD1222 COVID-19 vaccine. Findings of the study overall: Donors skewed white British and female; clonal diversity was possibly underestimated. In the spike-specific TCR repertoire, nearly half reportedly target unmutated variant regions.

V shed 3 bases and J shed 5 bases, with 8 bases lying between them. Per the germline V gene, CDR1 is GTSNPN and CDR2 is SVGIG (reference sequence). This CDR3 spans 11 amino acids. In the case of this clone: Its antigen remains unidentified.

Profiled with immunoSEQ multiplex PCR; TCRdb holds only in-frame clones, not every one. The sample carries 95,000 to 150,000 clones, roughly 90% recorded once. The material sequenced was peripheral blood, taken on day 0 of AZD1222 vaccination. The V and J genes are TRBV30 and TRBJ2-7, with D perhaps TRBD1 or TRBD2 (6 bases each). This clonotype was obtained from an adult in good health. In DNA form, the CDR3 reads TGTGCCTGGAGGGAGGGGGACGAGCAGTACTTC. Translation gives CAWREGDEQYF.